These 17 T cell receptor beta chains came from one sample sequenced in a study of siplizumab effects on memory and regulatory T cells. Here immunoSEQ multiplex PCR was the method, and the copy in TCRdb shows in-frame clones only, minus some. The data hold roughly 25,000 clones, with 80% to 90% observed a single time. The sample taken for sequencing was memory CD4+ T cells sorted from blood. These receptors were collected from a human donor in good health.

The table lists this clone with a count of one. V gene TRBV2 combines with J gene TRBJ2-2; D is ambiguous. This CDR3 comprises 12 residues. The V end was cut by 8 bases, the J end by 3 bases, with 7 bases between. Germline CDR1 reads SNHLY; CDR2 reads FYNNEI. DNA of the CDR3: TGTGCCAGCTCGACTTACACCGGGGAGCTGTTTTTT. It translates to CASSTYTGELFF.

As DNA, the CDR3 is TGCGCCAGCAGCCTACAGGGGTCTAATGAAAAACTGTTTTTT. Translating it yields CASSLQGSNEKLFF. The chain employs TRBV5-1 and TRBJ1-4; 7 bases agree with TRBD1. Germline V gene sequence: CDR1 SGHRS, CDR2 YFSETQ. V lost 4 bases and J lost 3; bases outside the gene matches: 3. This CDR3 has 14 amino acids.

The chain is built from TRBV28 and TRBJ1-1; D not resolved. Trimming cost V 5 bases and J 6 bases, with 25 bases left between them. This CDR3 spans 17 amino acids. Germline V lookup: CDR1 MDHEN, CDR2 SYDVKM. CDR3 DNA sequence: TGTGCCAGCAGTCCTCCTATGGGGTGGGCAACTAACGCTGAAGCTTTCTTT. Its translation is CASSPPMGWATNAEAFF.

This clone appeared once. The CDR3 reads CASRGAGVSNEQFF. The DNA for the CDR3 is TGTGCCAGCAGGGGAGCGGGAGTTTCCAATGAGCAGTTCTTC. The chain joins TRBV6-6 to TRBJ2-1, with 8 bases aligning to TRBD2. V was pared by 6 bases and J by 6 bases, with 7 bases of the junction left unmatched. The CDR3 spans 14 residues. Germline assignment: CDR1 MNHNY and CDR2 SVGAGI (reference sequence).

The J gene is TRBJ2-5, the V gene TRBV19, with 12 nucleotides matching TRBD1. V lost 1 base and J lost 4; bases outside the gene matches: 4. Germline values: CDR1 LNHDA, CDR2 SQIVND (reference sequence). The CDR3 length is 16 residues. CDR3: CASSIGGTGGRETQYF. The DNA of the CDR3 is TGTGCCAGTAGTATAGGTGGGACAGGGGGCAGAGAGACCCAGTACTTC.

The chain carries TRBV30 and TRBJ1-5, with 8 bases aligning to TRBD1. This CDR3 region has 16 residues. J lost 4 bases, V lost 2 bases, and 10 bases had no gene match. Germline lookup yields CDR1 GTSNPN and CDR2 SVGIG (reference sequence). DNA for the CDR3: TGTGCCTGGAGTCCCCAGGGGGCGCGGGGGAATCAGCCCCAGCATTTT. It encodes CAWSPQGARGNQPQHF.

This clone was found once. This chain links TRBV19 with TRBJ2-7, with D maybe TRBD1 (6 bases). Trimming cost V 8 bases and J 2 bases, with 7 bases left between them. The germline gives CDR1 LNHDA, CDR2 SQIVND (reference sequence). CDR3 size: 11 residues. The CDR3 loop is CASGQTYEQYF. The DNA of the CDR3 is TGTGCCAGTGGACAGACCTACGAGCAGTACTTC.

The V call is TRBV4-1, the J call TRBJ1-5; no firm D call. This CDR3 spans 17 amino acids. V lost 1 base to trimming and J lost 4 bases, with 17 bases between them. Germline V gives CDR1 MGHRA, CDR2 YSYEKL. CDR3 protein: CASSQGVNVADNQPQHF. CDR3 nucleotide sequence: TGCGCCAGCAGCCAAGGTGTGAATGTAGCTGATAATCAGCCCCAGCATTTT.

V usage is TRBV7-2 and J usage is TRBJ1-4; maybe TRBD1 (5 bases). The CDR3 loop spans 14 amino acids. The germline V and J ends were trimmed by 5 bases and 7 bases, with 14 bases remaining between them. The V gene's germline CDR1 is SGHTA and CDR2 FQGNSA. CDR3 DNA sequence: TGTGCCAGCAGCCAGGGTGGGTGGGGTGAAAAACTGTTTTTT. It codes for CASSQGGWGEKLFF.

There are a few counts of this clone. V and J are TRBV6-1 and TRBJ2-1; TRBD1 aligns across 7 bases. With 2 bases clipped from V and 0 bases from J, the junction kept 4 bases outside the gene matches. The CDR3 is 16 amino acids. Germline V gene lookup returns CDR1 MNHNS and CDR2 SASEGT. The CDR3, as DNA: TGTGCCAGCAGTGAATTAGGGGGCCTCTCCTACAATGAGCAGTTCTTC. The encoded protein is CASSELGGLSYNEQFF.

V gene TRBV15 combines with J gene TRBJ2-2, with TRBD1 as a possible D gene (5 bases). The CDR3 contains 16 residues. Germline V gene lookup returns CDR1 LNHNV and CDR2 YYDKDF (reference sequence). Deletions cut 2 bases from V and 6 bases from J, with 16 bases between. In DNA form, the CDR3 reads TGTGCCACCAGCAGAATCTCAGGGTGGTCCGCCGGGGAGCTGTTTTTT. This gives the protein CATSRISGWSAGELFF. Full variable domain (outside the CDR3, taken from reference TRBV15 and TRBJ2-2): DAMVIQNPRYQVTQFGKPVTLSCSQTLNHNVMYWYQQKSSQAPKLLFHYYDKDFNNEADTPDNFQSRRPNTSFCFLDIRSPGLGDTAMYLCATSRISGWSAGELFFGEGSRLTVL.

This chain uses TRBV19 with TRBJ2-7; TRBD2 aligns across 7 bases. Trimming took 5 bases from V and 4 from J; bases not matched to a gene: 11. This CDR3 region has 15 residues. The germline V gene encodes CDR1 LNHDA and CDR2 SQIVND (reference sequence). The CDR3 DNA reads TGTGCCAGTAGTGCCCGACGGCGGGAGAGTTACGAGCAGTACTTC. This codes for CASSARRRESYEQYF.

V is TRBV15 and J is TRBJ2-7, with D unclear. V lost 8 bases and J lost 0, with 14 bases in between. The CDR3 has 14 amino acids. Germline V CDR1 and CDR2: LNHNV, YYDKDF (reference sequence). CDR3 sequence (DNA): TGTGCCACCTCTCTGTTTACGGGCTCCTACGAGCAGTACTTC. Protein: CATSLFTGSYEQYF. Full variable domain (missing parts from reference TRBV15 and TRBJ2-7): DAMVIQNPRYQVTQFGKPVTLSCSQTLNHNVMYWYQQKSSQAPKLLFHYYDKDFNNEADTPDNFQSRRPNTSFCFLDIRSPGLGDTAMYLCATSLFTGSYEQYFGPGTRLTVT.

This chain's CDR3 is CASSLTGPANTIYF. In nucleotides, the CDR3 is TGTGCCAGCAGTCTGACAGGGCCGGCAAACACCATATATTTT. The chain links TRBV6-5 to TRBJ1-3; 7 bases line up with TRBD1. J gave up 6 bases and V 5 bases, and 7 bases lay outside the gene matches. The germline gives CDR1 MNHEY, CDR2 SVGAGI. This CDR3 contains 14 residues.

This chain joins TRBV4-2 and TRBJ1-2, with 7 bases identical to TRBD1. V gave up 3 bases and J gave up 4 bases; unmatched junction bases: 11. Germline CDR1 is LGHNA and CDR2 is YNFKEQ. CDR3 length equals 16 residues. CDR3 residues: CASSHDWTGVLYGYTF. The CDR3, as DNA: TGTGCCAGCAGCCATGACTGGACAGGCGTTCTCTATGGCTACACCTTC.

The chain couples TRBV21-1 to TRBJ1-4; the tabulated D call, TRBD1, remains unverified against the DNA. TRBV21-1 is annotated as a pseudogene. CDR3 length: 19 residues. The CDR3 spells CASSREDRAFSTTNEKLFF. For the CDR3, the DNA is TGTGCCAGCAGCAGAGAAGACAGGGCGTTCTCTACAACTAATGAAAAACTGTTTTTT.

The rearrangement joins TRBV11-2 to TRBJ2-5, with D perhaps TRBD2 (5 bases). The ends were cut back, 5 bases at V and 5 bases at J, with 6 bases in the middle. Per the germline V gene, CDR1 is SGHAT and CDR2 is FQNNGV. The CDR3 covers 11 residues. The CDR3, as DNA: TGTGCCAGCAGCCGGGGTGAGACCCAGTACTTC. Translation: CASSRGETQYF.